This T cell receptor (beta chain) was sequenced during a study of cytomegalovirus exposure and HLA in healthy donors. Method: immunoSEQ multiplex PCR; TCRdb's copy keeps in-frame clones and lacks some. Among hundreds of thousands of clones, 86% were seen once, and the ten largest hold 0.83%. Details on this clone: Its specificity is unknown.

Study findings and constraints: A few chains linked to CMV were shown in vitro to be specific for CMV antigens.

Source material: PBMCs. The clonotype was recovered from a woman aged 18-29 years in good health and CMV-seronegative.

The CDR3 sequence is CASSVWPPNYGYTF. CDR3 nucleotide sequence: TGTGCCAGCAGTGTATGGCCCCCAAACTATGGCTACACCTTC. The V and J genes are TRBV6-1 and TRBJ1-2; D unclear. The CDR3 is 14 amino acids. Germline lookup yields CDR1 MNHNS and CDR2 SASEGT. V gave up 4 bases and J gave up 2 bases, with 11 bases separating them.